The 29 T cell receptor beta chains in this list originate from one sample, sequenced in a study of identical twins. TCRdb ran MiXCR on the 5' RACE reads and lists one entry per CDR3 protein. The data show 1.5 million to 2 million distinct CDR3 sequences, 25% to 35% seen once. The specimen was cord blood. The receptors derive from a newborn girl in good health.

This clonotype was seen more than once but under ten times. This sequence joins TRBV4-2 and TRBJ2-3; perhaps TRBD2 as D (7 bases). The germline V and J ends were trimmed by 4 bases and 2 bases, with 13 bases remaining between them. This CDR3 is built from 15 residues. Germline CDR1 reads LGHNA; CDR2 reads YNFKEQ. In nucleotides, the CDR3 is TGTGCCAGCAGCCCGGAGGGGGGGAACACAGATACGCAGTATTTT. Translating it yields CASSPEGGNTDTQYF.

This clonotype was seen only a few times. The chain links TRBV6-5 to TRBJ2-2; D gene uncertain. CDR1 and CDR2 (germline): MNHEY, SVGAGI. Trimming shortened V by 5 bases and J by 5 bases, and 6 bases separated the two germline ends. The CDR3 sequence is 12 residues long. DNA for the CDR3: TGTGCCAGCAGTAAGAGTACCGGGGAGCTGTTTTTT. Its protein product is CASSKSTGELFF.

The rearrangement links TRBV20-1 to TRBJ2-1; 8 bases align to TRBD1. Looked up from germline, CDR1 is DFQATT and CDR2 is SNEGSKA (reference sequence). CDR3 length: 19 amino acids. V lost 0 bases and J lost 2; bases outside the gene matches: 15. CDR3 loop: CSARERGQGSSLPYNEQFF. CDR3 coding DNA: TGCAGTGCTAGAGAAAGAGGACAGGGAAGTAGCCTACCCTACAATGAGCAGTTCTTC.

The chain carries TRBV7-8 and TRBJ2-1; 9 bases are a match to TRBD2. This CDR3 spans 16 amino acids. The germline gives CDR1 SGHVS, CDR2 FQNEAQ. Germline trimming cut 5 bases from V and 0 bases from J; bases unmatched to any gene: 5. CDR3 in DNA: TGTGCCAGCAGCCCGAAGCGGGAGGTCTCCTACAATGAGCAGTTCTTC. It encodes CASSPKREVSYNEQFF.

The chain combines TRBV7-9 with TRBJ2-5; 7 bases align to TRBD1. There are 15 residues in the CDR3. Per germline, CDR1 SEHNR and CDR2 FQNEAQ (reference sequence). Unmatched junction bases numbered 4, after V lost 1 base and J lost 2 bases. CDR3 bases: TGTGCCAGCAGCTTAGGGGGACAGCTACAAGAGACCCAGTACTTC. Its translation: CASSLGGQLQETQYF.

The rearrangement uses TRBV6-6 and TRBJ2-1; 16 bases fit TRBD2. The CDR3 extends over 17 amino acids. CDR1 is MNHNY and CDR2 is SVGAGI in the germline V gene (reference sequence). The V and J ends lost 4 bases and 10 bases, in that order; junction bases with no gene match: 10. The CDR3 region is CASSFAPGTSGGGEQFF. The CDR3 DNA is TGTGCCAGCAGTTTTGCCCCCGGGACTAGCGGGGGGGGGGAGCAGTTCTTC.

This clonotype was counted between two and nine times. A much larger clone differs by one base, so this may be a read error. The gene calls are TRBV20-1 and TRBJ2-3, with D unclear. V shed 5 bases and J shed 3 bases, with 3 bases lying between them. This CDR3 is 10 amino acids long. Germline lookup yields CDR1 DFQATT and CDR2 SNEGSKA (reference sequence). CDR3 protein: CSAWTDTQYF. The CDR3 region has the DNA TGCAGTGCTTGGACAGATACGCAGTATTTT.

The J gene is TRBJ2-4, the V gene TRBV27; TRBD2 aligns across 7 bases. J gave up 0 bases and V 6 bases, and 14 bases lay outside the gene matches. From germline, CDR1 is MNHEY and CDR2 SMNVEV (reference sequence). This CDR3 region has 18 residues. Written as DNA, the CDR3 is TGTGCCAGCAGCCCCGACACCGCAGGGAGGGTAGCCAAAAACATTCAGTACTTC. It specifies CASSPDTAGRVAKNIQYF.

The chain is built from TRBV6-6 and TRBJ1-2; tentatively, D is TRBD1 (6 bases). CDR3 length equals 15 residues. The germline V and J ends were trimmed by 0 bases and 3 bases, with 11 bases remaining between them. Germline V gene lookup returns CDR1 MNHNY and CDR2 SVGAGI (reference sequence). The DNA for the CDR3 is TGTGCCAGCAGTTACTCGGGAGGGGGGTACTATGGCTACACCTTC. It codes for CASSYSGGGYYGYTF.

The J gene is TRBJ2-7, the V gene TRBV5-6, with 9 bases matching TRBD2. The CDR3 sequence is 15 residues long. With 1 base clipped from V and 7 bases from J, the junction kept 9 bases outside the gene matches. CDR1 is SGHDT and CDR2 is YYEEEE in the germline V gene. The CDR3 DNA sequence: TGTGCCAGCAGCTTGTACCTAGCGGGGCCCAATGAGCAGTACTTC. Translated, it gives CASSLYLAGPNEQYF. Supplemented by reference TRBV5-6 and TRBJ2-7, the full variable domain reads DAGVTQSPTHLIKTRGQQVTLRCSPKSGHDTVSWYQQALGQGPQFIFQYYEEEERQRGNFPDRFSGHQFPNYSSELNVNALLLGDSALYLCASSLYLAGPNEQYFGPGTRLTVT.

CDR3 DNA: TGTGCCAGCGACTCGGGGGGTTTCTCAAACACCGGGGAGCTGTTTTTT. Protein: CASDSGGFSNTGELFF. The chain couples TRBV6-1 to TRBJ2-2; TRBD2 matches 7 bases. The CDR3 is 16 residues long. Looked up from germline, CDR1 is MNHNS and CDR2 is SASEGT. The V gene end was trimmed by 8 bases and the J gene end by 2 bases; junction bases not matched to a gene: 11.

This clonotype was picked up a small number of times. The chain has TRBV3-1 and TRBJ2-1; 7 nucleotides agree with TRBD2. Looked up from germline, CDR1 is LGHDT and CDR2 is YNNKEL (reference sequence). This CDR3 region has 15 residues. Trimming cost V 1 base and J 5 bases; bases outside gene matches: 5. The chain's CDR3 is CASSQGGTIHNEQFF. CDR3 DNA sequence: TGTGCCAGCAGCCAAGGGGGGACTATACACAATGAGCAGTTCTTC.

Many counts were recorded for this clonotype. The chain combines TRBV5-1 with TRBJ2-1; 8 nucleotides agree with TRBD2. The CDR3 contains 14 residues. Trimming took 6 bases from V and 0 from J; bases not matched to a gene: 2. From germline, CDR1 is SGHRS and CDR2 YFSETQ. The CDR3 DNA reads TGCGCCAGCATGGGGACTAGCTCCTACAATGAGCAGTTCTTC. Translating gives CASMGTSSYNEQFF.

The V call is TRBV7-9, the J call TRBJ1-1; TRBD1 is a possible D gene (6 bases). V lost 2 bases to trimming and J lost 4 bases, with 11 bases between them. Germline V gives CDR1 SEHNR, CDR2 FQNEAQ (reference sequence). The CDR3 is made up of 14 amino acids. The CDR3 is CASSLPDRLTEAFF. For the CDR3, the DNA is TGTGCCAGCAGCTTACCGGACAGACTCACTGAAGCTTTCTTT.

This clonotype has more than one count but fewer than ten. The CDR3 DNA is TGCAGTGCTAGACCTAGCGTGCGCACAGATACGCAGTATTTT. It is translated as CSARPSVRTDTQYF. The J gene is TRBJ2-3, the V gene TRBV20-1; tentative D call: TRBD2 (6 bases). Trimming left V 2 bases short and J 1 base short, with 10 bases between. Looked up from germline, CDR1 is DFQATT and CDR2 is SNEGSKA (reference sequence). The CDR3 covers 14 residues.

This chain joins TRBV28 and TRBJ2-5; 9 nucleotides align to TRBD1. Germline trimming cut 8 bases from V and 5 bases from J; bases unmatched to any gene: 12. Germline V lookup: CDR1 MDHEN, CDR2 SYDVKM. This CDR3 has 15 residues. In DNA, the CDR3 is TGTGCCAGCCTTCCCGGGACAGGGTGGGTTGAGACCCAGTACTTC. Residues: CASLPGTGWVETQYF.

About this clonotype itself: It is unclear where the CDR3 begins or ends on the DNA, so no DNA is shown, and the CDR3 is as TCRdb lists it. The V and J genes are TRBV18 and TRBJ1-4; TRBD1 was called by the table and not checked on the DNA. The CDR3 totals 16 residues, both ends included. The V gene's germline CDR1 is KGHSH and CDR2 LQKENI. The CDR3 sequence is CASSPLGTGMSVQLFF.

As regards this clonotype: This may stem from a read error, because a much larger clone lies one nucleotide away. The V call is TRBV12-3 or TRBV12-4, the J call TRBJ2-1; 10 bases fit TRBD2. The CDR3 runs to 13 residues. The V gene end was trimmed by 10 bases and the J gene end by 10 bases; junction bases not matched to a gene: 10. DNA of the CDR3: TGTGCCACCTCGAATAGCGGGGGGTACGAGCAGTTCTTC. This codes for CATSNSGGYEQFF.

The chain has TRBV2 and TRBJ1-1, with a possible D match to TRBD1 (5 bases). The V and J ends lost 1 base and 4 bases respectively, with 10 bases between them. CDR1 is SNHLY, CDR2 FYNNEI, per germline. CDR3 length equals 14 residues. CDR3 sequence: CASSEGRGITEAFF. CDR3 in DNA: TGTGCCAGCAGTGAAGGTAGGGGAATCACTGAAGCTTTCTTT.

There are a few counts of this clonotype. The chain has TRBV3-1 and TRBJ1-6; TRBD1 matches at 7 bases. This CDR3 spans 17 amino acids. From germline, CDR1 is LGHDT and CDR2 YNNKEL (reference sequence). J gave up 0 bases and V 7 bases, and 9 bases lay outside the gene matches. In DNA form, the CDR3 reads TGTGCCAGCACCCTTCTGAACAGGGGCTCCTATAATTCACCCCTCCACTTT. The encoded protein is CASTLLNRGSYNSPLHF.

The V gene is TRBV18, the J gene TRBJ2-2, with TRBD1 matching over 8 bases. V was pared by 2 bases and J by 0 bases, with 2 bases of the junction left unmatched. This CDR3 has 16 residues. Germline CDR1 and CDR2: KGHSH and LQKENI. CDR3 amino acids: CASSPKDRANTGELFF. CDR3 in DNA: TGTGCCAGCTCACCAAAGGACAGGGCGAACACCGGGGAGCTGTTTTTT.

This clonotype was observed a few times. The J gene is TRBJ2-3, the V gene TRBV7-9, with no clear D. Per germline, CDR1 SEHNR and CDR2 FQNEAQ (reference sequence). CDR3 length: 13 amino acids. V was clipped by 3 bases and J by 2 bases, with 6 bases between them. The CDR3 DNA reads TGTGCCAGCAGCTTTCAGCCCACAGATACGCAGTATTTT. As protein: CASSFQPTDTQYF.

This clonotype was seen only a few times. V gene TRBV7-2 combines with J gene TRBJ2-7; unclear D gene. V lost 3 bases and J lost 4, with 19 bases in between. Germline lookup yields CDR1 SGHTA and CDR2 FQGNSA. CDR3 length: 16 amino acids. For the CDR3, the DNA is TGTGCCAGCAGCTTTATTCACACAAAGACCGCATACGAGCAGTACTTC. This sequence encodes CASSFIHTKTAYEQYF.

The chain carries TRBV12-3 or TRBV12-4 and TRBJ1-5; D possibly corresponds to TRBD1 (5 bases). This CDR3 contains 15 residues. Trimming took 6 bases from V and 6 from J, leaving 18 bases between them. The CDR3 coding sequence is TGTGCCAGCAGACCGGGACCCTATGCCGCTCAGCCCCAGCATTTT. It yields the protein CASRPGPYAAQPQHF.

The chain uses TRBV10-2 and TRBJ2-5; 10 bases align to TRBD2. The CDR3 runs 15 residues. The J segment lost 11 bases and the V segment lost 2 bases, leaving 11 bases of the junction unmatched. The germline gives CDR1 WSHSY, CDR2 SAAADI. CDR3 region: CASSEPSGGNNEQYF. The CDR3 nucleotides read TGCGCCAGCAGTGAGCCTAGCGGGGGAAACAATGAGCAGTACTTC.

This clonotype occurred a few times. The rearrangement joins TRBV20-1 to TRBJ2-1, with 12 bases fitting TRBD2. The CDR3 spans 14 residues. V shed 6 bases, J shed 5 bases, and the junction held 5 bases outside the gene matches. Germline CDR1 is DFQATT and CDR2 is SNEGSKA (reference sequence). CDR3 loop: CSAGLAGRHNEQFF. CDR3 nucleotide sequence: TGCAGTGCCGGACTAGCGGGGAGACACAATGAGCAGTTCTTC.

The V and J genes are TRBV24-1 and TRBJ2-1, with TRBD2 identical over 11 bases. The germline gives CDR1 KGHDR, CDR2 SFDVKD. The CDR3 totals 18 residues. Losses at the gene ends were 5 bases for V and 0 bases for J; bases not matched to a gene: 8. DNA for the CDR3: TGTGCCACCAGTGCCCCTAGCGGGGGGCTCCACTCCTACAATGAGCAGTTCTTC. Encoded protein: CATSAPSGGLHSYNEQFF.

V gene TRBV29-1 combines with J gene TRBJ1-5; no clear D gene. CDR3 length: 10 amino acids. Per the germline V gene, CDR1 is SQVTM and CDR2 is ANQGSEA. V was pared by 1 base and J by 6 bases, with 1 base between. The CDR3 DNA is TGCAGCGTTGAAGGTCAGCCCCAGCATTTT. Protein sequence: CSVEGQPQHF.

This clonotype showed up just once. V gene TRBV5-1 combines with J gene TRBJ2-7, with 7 positions matching TRBD2. The end of the DNA is better explained by TRBJ2-5, so the J call may be wrong. Germline V gene sequence: CDR1 SGHRS, CDR2 YFSETQ. The CDR3 covers 13 residues. The CDR3 here is CASSPGRYETQYF. In nucleotides, the CDR3 is TGCGCCAGCAGCCCCGGGAGGTACGAGACCCAGTACTTC.